These T cell receptor beta chains were read from a single sample in a study of CXCR3-negative and CXCR3-positive naive CD8 T cells. TCRdb re-called the 5' RACE reads, yielding one record per CDR3 amino acid sequence without DNA. The sample holds about 150,000 distinct CDR3 sequences. The sequencing input was naive CXCR3+ CD8+ T cells from blood. All receptors derive from a human donor in good health. Some clones in this sample may be carry-over from other donors' samples. Both conserved end residues are part of each CDR3.

cdr3_aa	v_call	j_call
CASSLGEQYSNQPQHF	TRBV4-1	TRBJ1-5
CASSLLSNTGQETQYF	TRBV7-2	TRBJ2-5
CASSPTDRWGNEQFF	TRBV9	TRBJ2-1
CASSFEGKGTEAFF	TRBV28	TRBJ1-1
CASSQDQGMNTEAFF	TRBV4-1	TRBJ1-1
CATAGEAGGSYEQYF	TRBV7-9	TRBJ2-7
CASSYFTFGTSGDTQYF	TRBV6-5	TRBJ2-3
CSVEDSGQGTVGELFF	TRBV29-1	TRBJ2-2
CASSHRDSPIGYTF	TRBV12-3/TRBV12-4	TRBJ1-2
CASSPGNSYNEQFF	TRBV13	TRBJ2-1
CSAGLQLNEKLFF	TRBV29-1	TRBJ1-4
CASSSGEGTEAFF	TRBV7-6	TRBJ1-1
CASSLWAEAFF	TRBV11-2	TRBJ1-1
CASSQDQEASYNEQFF	TRBV14	TRBJ2-1
CASSSGDLNTEAFF	TRBV7-9	TRBJ1-1
CASTKNPDRTNTEAFF	TRBV6-2/TRBV6-3	TRBJ1-1
CSVPDPPGTQYF	TRBV29-1	TRBJ2-5